What follows are 3 T cell receptor beta chains derived from one specimen sequenced in a study of molecular identifiers for immune sequencing clone quantification. A single record per CDR3 protein comes from TCRdb applying MiXCR to the PCR reads. The sample contains fewer than 8,500 distinct CDR3 sequences, 35% of which appear only once. The sample consisted of naive CD8+ T cells from blood, with Jurkat cell RNA spiked in. Subset specified: FACS-sorted CD8+CD4-CCR7+CD45RA+ naive T cells. Receptors originate from a human donor in good health. Some libraries in this study had Jurkat cell RNA spiked in.

This clonotype was detected once. The CDR3 spells CASNRGGNQPQHF. The CDR3 DNA sequence: TGTGCCAGCAACAGGGGAGGCAATCAGCCCCAGCATTTT. The chain employs TRBV5-6 and TRBJ1-5; 7 bases are a match to TRBD1. Germline V gives CDR1 SGHDT, CDR2 YYEEEE. The CDR3 runs 13 residues. The V gene end was trimmed by 6 bases and the J gene end by 2 bases; junction bases not matched to a gene: 2.

A word on this clonotype: One junction end does not reproduce the germline sequence, and a read error may be involved. The gene calls are TRBV7-9 and TRBJ2-7; possibly TRBD2 for D (5 bases). Germline V gene lookup returns CDR1 SEHNR and CDR2 FQNEAQ (reference sequence). The CDR3 runs 13 residues. CDR3: CASSSTTFYVQYF. Here the CDR3 DNA reads TGTGCCAGCAGCTCGACTACTTTCTACGTGCAGTACTTC.

This clonotype has a handful of counts. The J gene is TRBJ1-5, the V gene TRBV4-2; D unclear. In germline, CDR1 is LGHNA, CDR2 YNFKEQ. Between the trimmed V and J ends, which lost 1 base and 3 bases, there was a span of 7 bases. The CDR3 length is 14 residues. The CDR3 here is CASSQGTFNQPQHF. CDR3 bases: TGTGCCAGCAGCCAAGGGACGTTCAATCAGCCCCAGCATTTT.